This is a list of T cell receptor beta chains from one sample in a study of blood T cell repertoires in COVID-19. The data were produced by immunoSEQ multiplex PCR, yet TCRdb's version contains in-frame clones alone and is incomplete. The repertoire holds around 430,000 clones, about 91% seen once, with about 12% in the top ten. Sequences were obtained from peripheral blood. These receptors originate from a woman between 50 and 59 years old with COVID-19, enrolled during active disease. Both conserved end residues are part of each CDR3. D genes are given only for firm matches. Clone size, where shown, is once, few, many, or a class for clones that have expanded.

V	D	J	size	DNA	CDR3
TRBV29-1	TRBD1	TRBJ1-2	.	TGCAGCGCAGGGCAGGGGGCGCGTTACACTGATGGCTACACCTTC	CSAGQGARYTDGYTF
TRBV6-6	TRBD1	TRBJ1-1	.	TGTGCCAGCAGTTATTCAACAGGGGGGGACACTGAAGCTTTCTTT	CASSYSTGGDTEAFF
TRBV5-5	.	TRBJ1-4	.	TGTGCCAGCAGCTTGGCGGGGATCGAAAAACTGTTTTTT	CASSLAGIEKLFF
TRBV7-9	.	TRBJ2-5	many	TGTGCCAGCAGCTCCCCCGGTGCAGAGACCCAGTACTTC	CASSSPGAETQYF
TRBV19	TRBD1	TRBJ1-5	.	TGTGCCAGTAGTATCTCCGGACAGGGACACCAGCCCCAGCATTTT	CASSISGQGHQPQHF
TRBV19	TRBD1	TRBJ1-2	.	TGTGCCAGTAGTATCCAGGGACAGGGCTTCGGGGGCTACACCTTC	CASSIQGQGFGGYTF
TRBV3-1/TRBV3-2	TRBD1	TRBJ1-1	once	TGTGCCAGCAGCCAAGGATGGACAGGAGACACTGAAGCTTTCTTT	CASSQGWTGDTEAFF
TRBV28	.	TRBJ2-7	.	TGTGCCAGCAGTCCCCGCCTGACAGGAGCCTCCTACGAGCAGTACTTC	CASSPRLTGASYEQYF
TRBV6-5	TRBD1	TRBJ1-4	.	TGTGCCAGCAGGGGAGACAGGGGGCGCGGGAAACTGTTTTTT	CASRGDRGRGKLFF
TRBV24-1	TRBD2	TRBJ2-3	.	TGTGCCACCAGTGATCAAGCGGGGGGGGGCACAGATACGCAGTATTTT	CATSDQAGGGTDTQYF
TRBV28	.	TRBJ1-2	.	TGTGCCAGCGGGGAGGGACACAACTATGGCTACACCTTC	CASGEGHNYGYTF
TRBV3-1/TRBV3-2	.	TRBJ1-5	once	TGTGCCAGCAGCCAAGGACCGACTAATCAGCCCCAGCATTTT	CASSQGPTNQPQHF
TRBV9	TRBD1	TRBJ2-7	few	TGTGCCAGCAGTAACTACGAAGCGGAGACAGGGCAGACCTACGAGCAGTACTTC	CASSNYEAETGQTYEQYF
TRBV15	TRBD1	TRBJ1-2	.	TGTGCCACCAGCAGGGGGACAGACGCTAACTATGGCTACACCTTC	CATSRGTDANYGYTF
TRBV3-1/TRBV3-2	.	TRBJ2-1	.	TGTGCCAGCAGCCAAGACGGTAGGAGGGGTGAGCAGTTCTTC	CASSQDGRRGEQFF
TRBV19	.	TRBJ2-1	.	TGTGCCAGTAGTATAGGTCAGGGGAATGAGCAGTTCTTC	CASSIGQGNEQFF
TRBV3-1/TRBV3-2	.	TRBJ2-3	.	TGTGCCAGCAGCTGGGCGGGCGCAGATACGCAGTATTTT	CASSWAGADTQYF
TRBV7-9	.	TRBJ1-6	.	TGTGCCAGCAGCTTAGCGCTTATGAGCTCCTATAATTCACCCCTCCACTTT	CASSLALMSSYNSPLHF
TRBV11-2	.	TRBJ2-7	.	TGTGCCAGCAGCCCTTCCTACGAGCAGTACTTC	CASSPSYEQYF
TRBV9	.	TRBJ2-2	.	TGTGCCAGCAGCCCTCGAGCGGCGATCACCGGGGAGCTGTTTTTT	CASSPRAAITGELFF